This T cell receptor (beta chain) was documented in a study of blood T cell repertoires in COVID-19. About the study: COVID-19 samples, acute and convalescent, were from the United States, Italy and Spain. The cDNA or gDNA used as material had been derived from T cells, B-cell-depleted T cells, or PBMCs.

As processed by the authors: It was from reference gene primer amplification that nucleated cell counts were estimated. Sequencing used immunoSEQ multiplex PCR; TCRdb keeps in-frame clones, though not all of them. The V and J calls and clone size are taken from that table; D and trimming were inferred from the DNA. The sample gives around 65,000 clones, around 79% of which show up once; 16% is in the top ten. From germline, CDR1 is MRHNA and CDR2 SNTAGT. The V end was cut by 5 bases, the J end by 0 bases, with 8 bases between. The CDR3 extends over 15 amino acids. This clone was picked up one time. The chain joins TRBV6-4 to TRBJ2-6; D unclear. The sample taken for sequencing was peripheral blood. The source of this sequence is a man in his sixties with acute or convalescent COVID-19. CDR3 DNA sequence: TGTGCCAGCAGTCTCCAGGCCTCTGGGGCCAACGTCCTGACTTTC. It encodes CASSLQASGANVLTF.